The 11 T cell receptor beta chains presented below share a single source sample, sequenced in a study of shared clonotypes between healthy human individuals. Profiling relied on immunoSEQ multiplex PCR, and the TCRdb table lists in-frame clones only, not all of them. The table lists roughly 1 million clones, about 77% of them singletons. Input material: memory CD4+ T cells sorted from blood. The subset denotes: CD45RA-negative fraction. These receptors all stem from a man aged 18-30 years in good health.

The rearrangement uses TRBV5-4 and TRBJ2-5; D is undetermined. Trimming stripped 3 bases from V and 4 bases from J, with 4 bases between. Germline V CDR1 and CDR2: SGHNT, YYREEE (reference sequence). This CDR3 has 11 residues. The CDR3 sequence: CASSYAETQYF. CDR3 nucleotides: TGTGCCAGCAGCTACGCAGAGACCCAGTACTTC.

The chain joins TRBV28 to TRBJ1-5; no definite D call. The CDR3 extends over 12 amino acids. The V and J ends lost 4 bases and 4 bases respectively, with 5 bases between them. Germline values: CDR1 MDHEN, CDR2 SYDVKM. CDR3 bases: TGTGCCAGCAGTTCCCGTAATCAGCCCCAGCATTTT. Its translation: CASSSRNQPQHF.

This clone was found a few times. The genes are TRBV2 and TRBJ1-1, with D possibly matching TRBD1 (5 bases). The germline V and J ends were trimmed by 4 bases and 1 base, with 19 bases remaining between them. Per the germline V gene, CDR1 is SNHLY and CDR2 is FYNNEI. CDR3 length: 17 amino acids. The CDR3 sequence is CASSVGRNTPGNTEAFF. Here the CDR3 DNA reads TGTGCCAGCAGTGTGGGACGAAACACCCCTGGGAACACTGAAGCTTTCTTT.

The chain couples TRBV5-1 to TRBJ1-3; 7 nucleotides agree with TRBD1. This CDR3 contains 18 residues. J was trimmed by 0 bases and V by 4 bases; bases with no gene match: 13. CDR1 is SGHRS and CDR2 is YFSETQ in the germline V gene. CDR3 region: CASSPGGQGVNSGNTIYF. CDR3 in DNA: TGCGCCAGCAGCCCGGGTGGGCAGGGGGTGAACTCTGGAAACACCATATATTTT.

V is TRBV30 and J is TRBJ1-6, with D uncertain. V lost 1 base, J lost 0 bases, and 10 bases lay in between. Germline values: CDR1 GTSNPN, CDR2 SVGIG (reference sequence). This CDR3 has 16 amino acids. The CDR3 DNA reads as TGTGCCTGGAGTGACAGCGAGAACTCCTATAATTCACCCCTCCACTTT. Its translation is CAWSDSENSYNSPLHF.

This chain links TRBV6-1 with TRBJ2-7; D is perhaps TRBD2 (7 bases). The CDR3 sequence is 19 residues long. The germline V gene encodes CDR1 MNHNS and CDR2 SASEGT. V dropped 2 bases and J dropped 0 bases, with 23 bases sitting between them. The CDR3 region has the DNA TGTGCCAGCAGTGAAAGGGGGGGACAAGCCGCATTTTACTCCTACGAGCAGTACTTC. Translating it yields CASSERGGQAAFYSYEQYF.

V gene TRBV10-1 combines with J gene TRBJ1-3, with a possible D match to TRBD1 (6 bases). The V end lost 7 bases, the J end lost 2 bases, and 27 bases lay between the germline ends. Germline-derived CDR1 and CDR2 are WNHNN and SYGVQD (reference sequence). The CDR3 runs 19 residues. CDR3 loop: CASTLRWGGRDSPGNTIYF. CDR3 DNA sequence: TGCGCCAGCACCCTCCGCTGGGGGGGGCGAGATTCACCTGGAAACACCATATATTTT.

The chain has TRBV9 and TRBJ1-3; 10 bases line up with TRBD1. With V trimmed by 3 bases and J by 0 bases, 3 bases remained unmatched. This CDR3 has 16 residues. Germline lookup yields CDR1 SGDLS and CDR2 YYNGEE. CDR3 sequence reads: CASSGQGAGSGNTIYF. CDR3 DNA: TGTGCCAGCAGCGGACAGGGGGCGGGCTCTGGAAACACCATATATTTT.

This clone has more than one count but fewer than ten. The rearrangement uses TRBV6-1 and TRBJ1-2; unclear D gene. CDR1 is MNHNS and CDR2 is SASEGT in the germline V gene. CDR3 size: 11 residues. The V gene lost 6 bases and the J gene lost 7 bases, with 9 bases spanning the gap. The CDR3 sequence: CASRPGFGYTF. DNA for the CDR3: TGTGCCAGCAGACCAGGTTTTGGCTACACCTTC.

The chain recombines TRBV14 with TRBJ2-5; D not certain. Trimming left V 3 bases short and J 2 bases short, with 7 bases between. This CDR3 has 13 residues. Germline V gene sequence: CDR1 SGHDN, CDR2 FVKESK. The CDR3 reads CASSQSEQETQYF. CDR3 nucleotide sequence: TGTGCCAGCAGCCAGTCCGAGCAAGAGACCCAGTACTTC.

The CDR3 sequence: CASSQQGSQETQYF. The CDR3, as DNA: TGCGCCAGCAGCCAACAGGGGAGCCAAGAGACCCAGTACTTC. V and J are TRBV5-1 and TRBJ2-5, with 7 bases identical to TRBD1. Germline V CDR1 and CDR2: SGHRS, YFSETQ. With V trimmed by 4 bases and J by 1 base, 4 bases remained unmatched. The length of the CDR3 is 14 residues.